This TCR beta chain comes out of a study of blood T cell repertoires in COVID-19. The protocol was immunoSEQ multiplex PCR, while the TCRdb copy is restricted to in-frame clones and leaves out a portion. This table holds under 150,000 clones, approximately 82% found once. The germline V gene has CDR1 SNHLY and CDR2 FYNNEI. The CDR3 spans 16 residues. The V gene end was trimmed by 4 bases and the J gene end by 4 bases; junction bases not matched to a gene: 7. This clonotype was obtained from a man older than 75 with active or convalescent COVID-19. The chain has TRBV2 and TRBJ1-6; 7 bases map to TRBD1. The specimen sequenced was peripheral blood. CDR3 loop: CASSGGQGVYNSPLHF. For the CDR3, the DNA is TGTGCCAGCAGTGGAGGGCAGGGGGTTTATAATTCACCCCTCCACTTT.